The table lists the clone carrying this TCR beta chain with a few counts. Its antigen is unknown. Primed by a sample-barcoded 5' primer and a J-beta primer mix, a second PCR proceeded for 7 to 11 cycles. TCRdb itself ran the 5' RACE reads through MiXCR, one entry per CDR3 protein. The sample has roughly 1.4 million distinct CDR3 sequences, approximately 59% seen once. Caucasian individuals from Russia who were healthy and aged 6 to 90 acted as donors. Samples had at least 7 million PBMCs isolated from them. This sample is part of a study of blood T cells in healthy people across ages. The study's findings and limits: Relative to aged donors, long-lived donors carried more naive CD4+ cells and displayed higher diversity. Possibly, changes in expanded clonotypes were confounded because donor CMV status was unknown.

The germline CDR1 and CDR2 sequences are MRHNA and SNTAGT. The CDR3 extends over 13 amino acids. With 4 bases removed from V and 4 bases from J, the gap between germline ends came to 8 bases. The TCR comes from a man aged 18 to 29 in good health. Source material: blood. This chain joins TRBV6-4 and TRBJ2-1; either TRBD1 or TRBD2 may fit D (5 bases each). The CDR3 region is CASSAGPYNEQFF. CDR3 coding DNA: TGTGCCAGCAGTGCGGGACCATACAATGAGCAGTTCTTC.